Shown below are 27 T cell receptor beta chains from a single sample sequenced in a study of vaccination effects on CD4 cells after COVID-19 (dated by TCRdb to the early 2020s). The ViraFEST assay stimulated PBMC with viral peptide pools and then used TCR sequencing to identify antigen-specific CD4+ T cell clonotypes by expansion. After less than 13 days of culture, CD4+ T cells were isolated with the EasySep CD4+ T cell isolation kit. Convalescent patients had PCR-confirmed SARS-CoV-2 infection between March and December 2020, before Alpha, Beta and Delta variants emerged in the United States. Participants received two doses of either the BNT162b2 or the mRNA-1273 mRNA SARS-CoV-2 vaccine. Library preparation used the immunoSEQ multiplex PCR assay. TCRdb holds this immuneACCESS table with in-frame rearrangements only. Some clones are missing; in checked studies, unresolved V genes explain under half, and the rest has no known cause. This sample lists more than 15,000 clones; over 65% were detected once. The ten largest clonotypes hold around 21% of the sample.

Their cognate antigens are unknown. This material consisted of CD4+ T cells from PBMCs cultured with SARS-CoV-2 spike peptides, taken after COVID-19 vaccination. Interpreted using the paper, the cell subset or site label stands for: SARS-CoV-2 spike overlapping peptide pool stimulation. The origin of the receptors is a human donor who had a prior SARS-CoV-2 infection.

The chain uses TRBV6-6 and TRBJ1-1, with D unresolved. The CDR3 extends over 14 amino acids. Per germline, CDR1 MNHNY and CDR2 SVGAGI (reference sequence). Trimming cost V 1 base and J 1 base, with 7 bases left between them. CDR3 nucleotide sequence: TGTGCCAGCAGTTACTACGGAACGAACACTGAAGCTTTCTTT. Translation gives CASSYYGTNTEAFF.

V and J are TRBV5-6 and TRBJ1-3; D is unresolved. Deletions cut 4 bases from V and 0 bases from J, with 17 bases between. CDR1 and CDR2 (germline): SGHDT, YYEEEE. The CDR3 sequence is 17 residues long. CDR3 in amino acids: CASSPTPYLLSGNTIYF. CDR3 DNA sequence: TGTGCCAGCAGCCCGACCCCTTACCTACTCTCTGGAAACACCATATATTTT.

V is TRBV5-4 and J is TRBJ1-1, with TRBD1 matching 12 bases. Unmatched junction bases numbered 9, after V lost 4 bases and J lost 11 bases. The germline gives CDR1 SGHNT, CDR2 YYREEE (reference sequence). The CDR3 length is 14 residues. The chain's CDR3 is CASSTGQGALAAFF. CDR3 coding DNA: TGTGCCAGCAGCACGGGACAGGGGGCCCTTGCCGCTTTCTTT.

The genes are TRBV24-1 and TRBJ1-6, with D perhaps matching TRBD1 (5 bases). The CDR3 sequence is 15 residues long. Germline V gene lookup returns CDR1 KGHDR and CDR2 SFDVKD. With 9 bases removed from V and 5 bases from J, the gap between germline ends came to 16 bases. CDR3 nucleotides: TGTGCCACCCCCTGTCGACAGCCAAATAATTCACCCCTCCACTTT. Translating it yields CATPCRQPNNSPLHF.

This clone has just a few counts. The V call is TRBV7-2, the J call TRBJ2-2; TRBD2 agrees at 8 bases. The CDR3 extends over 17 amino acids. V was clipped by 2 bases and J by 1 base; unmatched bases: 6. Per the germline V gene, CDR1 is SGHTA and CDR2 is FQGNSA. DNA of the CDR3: TGTGCCAGCAGCTTATCTCCCAGCGGGGGGAACACCGGGGAGCTGTTTTTT. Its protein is CASSLSPSGGNTGELFF.

The CDR3 region is CASSLYGRGNTEAFF. The DNA for the CDR3 is TGTGCCAGCAGCTTATATGGCAGGGGGAACACTGAAGCTTTCTTT. This rearrangement joins TRBV11-1 to TRBJ1-1; weak D call: TRBD1 (6 bases). Trimming took off 2 bases at V and 1 base at J, with 11 bases between the two ends. Germline CDR1 is SGHAT and CDR2 is FQDESV (reference sequence). This CDR3 has 15 amino acids.

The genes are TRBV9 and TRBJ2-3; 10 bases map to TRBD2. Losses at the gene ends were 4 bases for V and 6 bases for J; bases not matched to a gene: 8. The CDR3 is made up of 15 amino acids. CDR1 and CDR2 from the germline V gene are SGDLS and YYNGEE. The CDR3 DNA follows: TGTGCCAGCAGCCCCAGCGGGGGGGGTTCGGATACGCAGTATTTT. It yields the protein CASSPSGGGSDTQYF.

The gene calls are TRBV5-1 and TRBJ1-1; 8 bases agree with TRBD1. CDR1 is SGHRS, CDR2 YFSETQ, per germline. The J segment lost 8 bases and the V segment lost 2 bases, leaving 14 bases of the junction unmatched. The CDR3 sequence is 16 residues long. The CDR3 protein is CASSFYPSGGAEEAFF. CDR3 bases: TGCGCCAGCAGCTTTTACCCCTCAGGGGGCGCAGAGGAAGCTTTCTTT.

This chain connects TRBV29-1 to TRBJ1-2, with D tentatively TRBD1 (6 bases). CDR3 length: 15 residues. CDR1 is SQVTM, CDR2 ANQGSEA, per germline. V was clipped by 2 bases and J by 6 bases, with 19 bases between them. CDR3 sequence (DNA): TGCAGCGTTGAAACCGGGGACACGGGAGGGGATGGCTACACCTTC. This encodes CSVETGDTGGDGYTF.

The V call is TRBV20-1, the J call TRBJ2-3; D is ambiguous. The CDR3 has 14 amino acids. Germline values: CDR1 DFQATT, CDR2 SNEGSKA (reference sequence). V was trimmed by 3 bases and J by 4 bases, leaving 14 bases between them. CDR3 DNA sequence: TGCAGTGCTAGTGGCAGATGGGTGGCAGATACGCAGTATTTT. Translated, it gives CSASGRWVADTQYF.

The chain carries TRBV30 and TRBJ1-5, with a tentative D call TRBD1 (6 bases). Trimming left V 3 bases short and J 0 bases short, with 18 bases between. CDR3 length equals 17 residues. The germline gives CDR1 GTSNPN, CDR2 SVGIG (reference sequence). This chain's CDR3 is CAWREGGGGGSNQPQHF. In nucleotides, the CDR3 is TGTGCCTGGAGAGAAGGGGGAGGTGGGGGTAGCAATCAGCCCCAGCATTTT.

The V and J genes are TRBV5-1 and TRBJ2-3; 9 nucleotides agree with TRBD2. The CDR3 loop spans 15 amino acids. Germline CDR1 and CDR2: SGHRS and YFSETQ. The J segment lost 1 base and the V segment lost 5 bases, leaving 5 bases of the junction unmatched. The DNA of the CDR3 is TGCGCCAGCAGATTTGGCGGGGGGGGCACAGATACGCAGTATTTT. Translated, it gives CASRFGGGGTDTQYF.

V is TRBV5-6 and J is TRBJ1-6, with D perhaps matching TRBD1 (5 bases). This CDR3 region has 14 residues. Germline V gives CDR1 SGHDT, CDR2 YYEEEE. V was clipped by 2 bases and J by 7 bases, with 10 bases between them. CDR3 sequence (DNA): TGTGCCAGCAGCTTTAGGGGTGCCAATTCACCCCTCCACTTT. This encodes CASSFRGANSPLHF.

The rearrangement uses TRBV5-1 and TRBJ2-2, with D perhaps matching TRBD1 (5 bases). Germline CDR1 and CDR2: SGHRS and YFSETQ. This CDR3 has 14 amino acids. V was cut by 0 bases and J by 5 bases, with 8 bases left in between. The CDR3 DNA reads TGCGCCAGCAGCTTGGAGCAGGGAACCGGGGAGCTGTTTTTT. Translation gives CASSLEQGTGELFF.

CDR3 in amino acids: CASSPNIWGGSDTEAFF. CDR3 DNA: TGTGCCAGCAGTCCCAATATTTGGGGGGGGAGTGACACTGAAGCTTTCTTT. The chain couples TRBV5-6 to TRBJ1-1, with D perhaps TRBD1 (5 bases). The CDR3 has 17 residues. Germline assignment: CDR1 SGHDT and CDR2 YYEEEE. Trimming shortened V by 5 bases and J by 3 bases, and 23 bases separated the two germline ends.

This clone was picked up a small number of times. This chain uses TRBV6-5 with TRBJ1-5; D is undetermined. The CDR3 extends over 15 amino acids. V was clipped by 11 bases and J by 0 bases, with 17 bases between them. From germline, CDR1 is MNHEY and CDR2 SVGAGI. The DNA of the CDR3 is TGTGCCGGTCTAGGTGAGACGTATAGCAATCAGCCCCAGCATTTT. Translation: CAGLGETYSNQPQHF.

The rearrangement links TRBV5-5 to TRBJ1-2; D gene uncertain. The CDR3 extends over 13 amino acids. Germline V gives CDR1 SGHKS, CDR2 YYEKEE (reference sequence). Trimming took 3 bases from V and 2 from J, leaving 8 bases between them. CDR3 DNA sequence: TGTGCCAGCAGCTCGGCGGCAAACTATGGCTACACCTTC. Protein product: CASSSAANYGYTF.

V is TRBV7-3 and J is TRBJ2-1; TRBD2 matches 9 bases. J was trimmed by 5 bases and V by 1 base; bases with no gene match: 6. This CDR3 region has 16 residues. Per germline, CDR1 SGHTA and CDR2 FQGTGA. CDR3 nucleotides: TGTGCCAGCAGCTTAAGGCGAGCGGGGGGCCACAATGAGCAGTTCTTC. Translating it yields CASSLRRAGGHNEQFF. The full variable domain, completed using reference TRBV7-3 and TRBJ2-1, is GAGVSQTPSNKVTEKGKYVELRCDPISGHTALYWYRQSLGQGPEFLIYFQGTGAADDSGLPNDRFFAVRPEGSVSTLKIQRTERGDSAVYLCASSLRRAGGHNEQFFGPGTRLTVL.

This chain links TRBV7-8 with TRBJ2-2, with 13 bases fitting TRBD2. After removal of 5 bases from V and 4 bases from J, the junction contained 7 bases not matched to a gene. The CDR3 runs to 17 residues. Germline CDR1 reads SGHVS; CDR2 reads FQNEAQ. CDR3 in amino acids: CASSQLAGGGSTGELFF. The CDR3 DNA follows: TGTGCCAGCAGCCAACTAGCGGGGGGGGGAAGCACCGGGGAGCTGTTTTTT.

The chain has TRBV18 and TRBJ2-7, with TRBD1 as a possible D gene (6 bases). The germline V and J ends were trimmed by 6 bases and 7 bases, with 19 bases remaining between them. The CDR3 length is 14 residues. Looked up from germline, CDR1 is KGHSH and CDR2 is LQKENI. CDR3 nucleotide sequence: TGTGCCAGCTCGACCGGGACACCCCTTGGGGAGCAGTACTTC. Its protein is CASSTGTPLGEQYF.

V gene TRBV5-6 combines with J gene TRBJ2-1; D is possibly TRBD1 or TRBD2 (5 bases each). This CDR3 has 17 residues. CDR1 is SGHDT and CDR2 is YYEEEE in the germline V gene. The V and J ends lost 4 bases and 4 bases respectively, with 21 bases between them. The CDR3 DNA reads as TGTGCCAGCAGCGCACGATACGGGACCTTGGGTTACAATGAGCAGTTCTTC. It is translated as CASSARYGTLGYNEQFF.

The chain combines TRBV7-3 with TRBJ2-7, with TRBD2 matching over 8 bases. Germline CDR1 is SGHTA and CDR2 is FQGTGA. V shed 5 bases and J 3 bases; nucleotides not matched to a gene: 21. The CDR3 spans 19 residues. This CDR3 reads CASSRGGRARGGSSYEQYF. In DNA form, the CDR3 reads TGTGCCAGCAGCCGGGGGGGCAGGGCGCGGGGCGGGAGTAGCTACGAGCAGTACTTC.

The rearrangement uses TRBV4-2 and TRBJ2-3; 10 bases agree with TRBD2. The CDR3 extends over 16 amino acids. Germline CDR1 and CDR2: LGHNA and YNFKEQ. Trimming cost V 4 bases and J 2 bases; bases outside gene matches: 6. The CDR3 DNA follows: TGTGCCAGCAGCCTCCGAGCGGGGGGGTCCACAGATACGCAGTATTTT. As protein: CASSLRAGGSTDTQYF.

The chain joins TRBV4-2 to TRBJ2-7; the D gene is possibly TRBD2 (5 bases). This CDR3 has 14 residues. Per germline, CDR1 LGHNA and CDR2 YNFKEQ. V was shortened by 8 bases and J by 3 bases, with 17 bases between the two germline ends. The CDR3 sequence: CASRWAGSHYEQYF. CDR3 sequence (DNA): TGTGCCAGCCGATGGGCGGGTTCCCACTACGAGCAGTACTTC.

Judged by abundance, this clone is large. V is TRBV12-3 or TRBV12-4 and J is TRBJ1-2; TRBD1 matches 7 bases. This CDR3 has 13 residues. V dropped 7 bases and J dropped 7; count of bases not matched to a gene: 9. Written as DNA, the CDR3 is TGTGCCAGCATTCGGCGGGCAGGGGGTGGCTACACCTTC. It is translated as CASIRRAGGGYTF.

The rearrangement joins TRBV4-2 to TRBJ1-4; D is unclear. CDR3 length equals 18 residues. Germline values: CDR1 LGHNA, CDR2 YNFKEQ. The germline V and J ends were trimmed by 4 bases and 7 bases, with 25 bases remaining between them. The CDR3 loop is CASSLKAATRELFEKLFF. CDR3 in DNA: TGTGCCAGCAGCCTGAAGGCGGCAACGCGGGAACTTTTTGAAAAACTGTTTTTT.

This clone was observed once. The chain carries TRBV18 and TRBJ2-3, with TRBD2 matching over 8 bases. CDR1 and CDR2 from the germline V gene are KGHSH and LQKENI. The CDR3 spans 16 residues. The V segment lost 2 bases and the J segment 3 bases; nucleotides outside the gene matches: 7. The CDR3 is CASSPGERGLTDTQYF. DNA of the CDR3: TGTGCCAGCTCACCAGGAGAGCGGGGGCTGACAGATACGCAGTATTTT.